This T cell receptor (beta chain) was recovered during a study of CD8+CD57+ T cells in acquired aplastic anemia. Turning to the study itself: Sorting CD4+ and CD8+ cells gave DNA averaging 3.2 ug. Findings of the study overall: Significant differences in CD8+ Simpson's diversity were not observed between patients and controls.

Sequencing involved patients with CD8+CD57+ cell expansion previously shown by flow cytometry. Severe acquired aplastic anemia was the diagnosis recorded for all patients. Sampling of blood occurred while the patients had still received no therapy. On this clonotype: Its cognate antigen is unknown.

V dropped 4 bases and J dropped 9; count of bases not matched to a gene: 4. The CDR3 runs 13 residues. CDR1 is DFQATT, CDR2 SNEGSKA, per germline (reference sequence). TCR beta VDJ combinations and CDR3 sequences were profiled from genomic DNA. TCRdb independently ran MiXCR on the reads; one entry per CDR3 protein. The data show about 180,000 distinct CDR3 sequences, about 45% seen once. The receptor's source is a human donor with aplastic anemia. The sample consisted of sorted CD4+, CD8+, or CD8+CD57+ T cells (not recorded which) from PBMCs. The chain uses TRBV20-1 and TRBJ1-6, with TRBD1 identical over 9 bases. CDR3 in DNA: TGCAGTGCTAACCGACAGGGGGGTTCACCCCTCCACTTT. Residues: CSANRQGGSPLHF.